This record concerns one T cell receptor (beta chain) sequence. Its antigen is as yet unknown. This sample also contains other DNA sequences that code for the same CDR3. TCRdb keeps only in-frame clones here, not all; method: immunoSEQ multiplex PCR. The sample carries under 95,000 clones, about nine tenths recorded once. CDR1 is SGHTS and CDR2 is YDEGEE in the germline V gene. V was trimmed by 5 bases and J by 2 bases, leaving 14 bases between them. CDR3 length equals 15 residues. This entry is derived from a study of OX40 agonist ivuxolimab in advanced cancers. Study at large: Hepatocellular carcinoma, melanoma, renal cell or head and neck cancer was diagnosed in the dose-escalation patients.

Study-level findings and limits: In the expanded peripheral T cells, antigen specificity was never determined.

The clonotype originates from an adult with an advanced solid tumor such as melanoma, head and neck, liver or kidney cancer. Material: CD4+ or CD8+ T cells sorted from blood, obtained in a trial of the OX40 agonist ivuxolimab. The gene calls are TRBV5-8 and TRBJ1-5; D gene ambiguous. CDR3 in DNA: TGTGCCAGCAGGTCGGGTCATATAGGCAATCAGCCCCAGCATTTT. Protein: CASRSGHIGNQPQHF.